This T cell receptor beta chain was recorded in a study of control samples from healthy donors and cancer patients. Germline V lookup: CDR1 LGHNA, CDR2 YNFKEQ. This CDR3 has 13 amino acids. Trimming took 1 base from V and 7 from J; bases not matched to a gene: 3. Profiled with immunoSEQ multiplex PCR; TCRdb holds only in-frame clones, not every one. Of around 63,000 clones in the sample, roughly 86% were seen once. The sequence was collected from a woman between 50 and 59 years old with head and neck cancer. Sequenced sample: PBMCs. V is TRBV4-2 and J is TRBJ2-5, with 7 nucleotides matching TRBD2. CDR3: CASSQVERGTQYF. The CDR3 DNA reads TGTGCCAGCAGCCAAGTCGAGCGGGGGACCCAGTACTTC.